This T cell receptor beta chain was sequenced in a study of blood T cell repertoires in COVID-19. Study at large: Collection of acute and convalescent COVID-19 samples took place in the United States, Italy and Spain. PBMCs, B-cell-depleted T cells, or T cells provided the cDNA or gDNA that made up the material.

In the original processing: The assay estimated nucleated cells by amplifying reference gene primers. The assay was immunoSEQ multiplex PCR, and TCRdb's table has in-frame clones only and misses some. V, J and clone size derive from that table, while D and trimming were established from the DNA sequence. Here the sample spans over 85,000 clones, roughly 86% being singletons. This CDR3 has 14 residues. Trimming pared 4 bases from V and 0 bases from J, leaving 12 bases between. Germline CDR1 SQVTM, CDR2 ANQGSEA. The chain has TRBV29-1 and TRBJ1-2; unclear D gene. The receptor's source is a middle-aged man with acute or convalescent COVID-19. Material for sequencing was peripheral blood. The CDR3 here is CSVVKHPANYGYTF. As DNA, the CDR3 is TGCAGCGTTGTCAAGCATCCTGCTAACTATGGCTACACCTTC.